The 3 T cell receptor beta chains presented below share a single source sample, sequenced in a study of T cells after yellow fever vaccination. TCRdb redid the calling of the 5' RACE reads with MiXCR, one entry per CDR3 protein. This table holds 300,000 or so distinct CDR3 sequences, 10% to 15% found once. The specimen was CD4+ T cells sorted from PBMCs, collected 45 days after the yellow fever booster vaccination. Receptor source: a man aged 30 to 39 who received the YFV17D yellow fever vaccine.

The V call is TRBV18, the J call TRBJ2-3; D possibly uses TRBD1 or TRBD2 (5 bases each). V lost 3 bases, J lost 4 bases, and 14 bases lay in between. Germline values: CDR1 KGHSH, CDR2 LQKENI. This CDR3 has 15 amino acids. The CDR3 protein is CASSPPRGVPDTQYF. CDR3 DNA sequence: TGTGCCAGCTCACCGCCGAGGGGCGTTCCAGATACGCAGTATTTT.

This chain uses TRBV29-1 with TRBJ1-1; D remains unclear. Trimming removed 7 bases from V and 4 bases from J, with 7 bases in between. Germline V CDR1 and CDR2: SQVTM, ANQGSEA. The CDR3 extends over 10 amino acids. CDR3 loop: CSGGSTEAFF. CDR3 DNA sequence: TGCAGCGGGGGTTCCACTGAAGCTTTCTTT.

The V and J genes are TRBV5-1 and TRBJ1-2; 9 nucleotides agree with TRBD1. The J segment lost 4 bases and the V segment lost 3 bases, leaving 7 bases of the junction unmatched. Germline-derived CDR1 and CDR2 are SGHRS and YFSETQ. This CDR3 has 15 amino acids. The CDR3 here is CASSWGQGDGYGYTF. Here the CDR3 DNA reads TGCGCCAGCAGCTGGGGACAGGGCGACGGCTATGGCTACACCTTC.